The 14 T cell receptor beta chains below come from one sample, sequenced in a study of graft-versus-host responses after intestinal transplantation. Antigens of these TCRs are unknown. Data came from immunoSEQ multiplex PCR; TCRdb stores just in-frame clones and leaves some out. Of 30,000 to 40,000 clones listed, over 85% are singletons. The sample here was unstimulated CD8+ T cells sorted from spleen or lymph node cells, taken before transplant. Receptor source: a human donor who was the organ donor for an intestinal transplant.

The chain has TRBV5-8 and TRBJ2-7; D unclear. The CDR3 length is 15 residues. Germline V lookup: CDR1 SGHTS, CDR2 YDEGEE. V shed 6 bases and J shed 6 bases, with 22 bases lying between them. The CDR3 spells CASITVDSAYLEQYF. CDR3 nucleotide sequence: TGTGCCAGCATCACGGTAGATTCAGCCTACCTCGAGCAGTACTTC.

With regard to this clone: At the DNA level, this CDR3 is encoded by other sequences in the same sample as well. The rearrangement joins TRBV6-5 to TRBJ2-1, with 8 nucleotides matching TRBD2. The germline gives CDR1 MNHEY, CDR2 SVGAGI. This CDR3 is built from 16 residues. V lost 0 bases, J lost 7 bases, and 8 bases stayed unmatched. This CDR3 reads CASSYSGTRDRNEQFF. For the CDR3, the DNA is TGTGCCAGCAGTTACTCGGGGACTAGGGATAGGAATGAGCAGTTCTTC.

The chain couples TRBV2 to TRBJ2-5, with D unresolved. The CDR3 covers 12 residues. CDR1 SNHLY and CDR2 FYNNEI come from the germline V gene. V lost 2 bases to trimming and J lost 12 bases, with 13 bases between them. The CDR3 nucleotides are TGTGCCAGCAGTGAATATTTTCTCGCGGAGTACTTC. Amino acid sequence: CASSEYFLAEYF.

The chain combines TRBV10-3 with TRBJ2-3; 12 nucleotides line up with TRBD2. The CDR3 sequence is 19 residues long. Germline loops: CDR1 ENHRY, CDR2 SYGVKD. Germline trimming cut 0 bases from V and 1 base from J; bases unmatched to any gene: 8. In DNA form, the CDR3 reads TGTGCCATCAGTGAGTCGAAGAAGACTAGCGGGAGTGGCACAGATACGCAGTATTTT. Encoded protein: CAISESKKTSGSGTDTQYF.

Here the CDR3 DNA reads TGTGCCAGTAGTATGTCGTGGGGCAGGGGATATGGCTACACCTTC. Amino acid sequence: CASSMSWGRGYGYTF. V and J are TRBV19 and TRBJ1-2; TRBD1 might be the D (6 bases). V was clipped by 3 bases and J by 5 bases, with 16 bases between them. CDR3 length equals 15 residues. Germline assignment: CDR1 LNHDA and CDR2 SQIVND (reference sequence).

The chain is built from TRBV5-4 and TRBJ2-1; no clear D gene. Germline V CDR1 and CDR2: SGHNT, YYREEE (reference sequence). This CDR3 spans 12 amino acids. The germline V and J ends were trimmed by 3 bases and 10 bases, with 11 bases remaining between them. CDR3 DNA sequence: TGTGCCAGCAGCTCAACGCAGGTCGAGCAGTTCTTC. Translating gives CASSSTQVEQFF.

V is TRBV5-5 and J is TRBJ2-5; TRBD2 agrees at 9 bases. The CDR3 has 19 amino acids. Germline CDR1 reads SGHKS; CDR2 reads YYEKEE (reference sequence). Trimming took 0 bases from V and 2 from J; bases not matched to a gene: 14. The CDR3 region is CASSLEGVSILAGQETQYF. The DNA for the CDR3 is TGTGCCAGCAGCTTGGAGGGGGTGAGTATACTAGCGGGTCAAGAGACCCAGTACTTC.

The gene calls are TRBV11-3 and TRBJ1-6; D is undetermined. This CDR3 is built from 15 residues. V lost 4 bases, J lost 0 bases, and 7 bases lay in between. CDR1 and CDR2 (germline): SGHNT, YENEEA. For the CDR3, the DNA is TGTGCCAGCAGCTCCTCGAGCTCCTATAATTCACCCCTCCACTTT. As protein: CASSSSSSYNSPLHF.

J is TRBJ2-7 and V is TRBV29-1, with D perhaps given as TRBD1 or TRBD2 (5 bases each). This CDR3 region has 17 residues. The V gene's germline CDR1 is SQVTM and CDR2 ANQGSEA. V lost 6 bases to trimming and J lost 2 bases, with 26 bases between them. DNA for the CDR3: TGCAGCGTCACGTCCCCAATCGGGGCAGGGCCACCCTACGAGCAGTACTTC. Its translation: CSVTSPIGAGPPYEQYF.

As for this clone: This CDR3 is also generated by other DNA sequences in the sample. The chain combines TRBV4-1 with TRBJ1-2; no clear D gene. V was pared by 0 bases and J by 4 bases, with 6 bases between. Germline assignment: CDR1 MGHRA and CDR2 YSYEKL. The CDR3 totals 13 residues. CDR3 sequence reads: CASSQESSYGYTF. CDR3 DNA: TGCGCCAGCAGCCAAGAAAGTAGCTATGGCTACACCTTC.

CDR3 nucleotides: TGCAGCGTTGATTTTTCGGCTAATGAAAAACTGTTTTTT. Protein product: CSVDFSANEKLFF. This chain uses TRBV29-1 with TRBJ1-4; no reliable D call. The CDR3 sequence is 13 residues long. Per germline, CDR1 SQVTM and CDR2 ANQGSEA. V lost 3 bases and J lost 3, with 8 bases in between.

V gene TRBV5-7 combines with J gene TRBJ2-3; 10 bases are a match to TRBD2. TRBV5-7 has ORF status, its function being uncertain. Trimming took 4 bases from V and 4 from J; bases not matched to a gene: 6. This CDR3 region has 15 residues. The CDR3 is CASSHLAGGSDTQYF. CDR3 DNA: TGTGCCAGCAGCCATTTAGCGGGAGGCTCAGATACGCAGTATTTT.

This clone was seen more than once but under ten times. As DNA, the CDR3 is TGTGCCAGCAGCTTTGAGGGGGGGCTTCACTACGAGCAGTACTTC. This translates into CASSFEGGLHYEQYF. The rearrangement links TRBV7-9 to TRBJ2-7, with a weak D call TRBD2 (7 bases). The CDR3 consists of 15 residues. V was clipped by 3 bases and J by 3 bases, with 15 bases between them. Germline CDR1 reads SEHNR; CDR2 reads FQNEAQ (reference sequence).

This clone was detected only a few times. This chain uses TRBV5-1 with TRBJ1-1; the D is unclear. The ends were cut back, 0 bases at V and 1 base at J, with 7 bases in the middle. The germline V gene encodes CDR1 SGHRS and CDR2 YFSETQ. The CDR3 consists of 14 residues. CDR3: CASSLAWGNTEAFF. Written as DNA, the CDR3 is TGCGCCAGCAGCTTGGCCTGGGGGAACACTGAAGCTTTCTTT.